The T cell receptor (beta chain) under discussion was sequenced for a study of cytomegalovirus exposure and HLA in healthy donors. Study-wide points: Generally TCR sequences proved uncommon, though certain public TCRs appeared in numerous donors. The Asian-associated ancestry cluster reportedly had fewer N-insertions than the 666-donor mean in a later analysis. An apparent linkage of common viral pathogens to several of the most significant clusters emerged in a later analysis. Per published reports, the classifier diagnosed cytomegalovirus status with high specificity and sensitivity.

The study ran its PCR with 60 Vbeta and 13 Jbeta primers. Libraries were prepared by immunoSEQ multiplex PCR; TCRdb keeps only in-frame clonotypes and omits some of them. The repertoire holds 100,000 or so clones, with 65% to 90% as singletons. Germline V gene data show CDR1 as SQVTM and CDR2 as ANQGSEA. This CDR3 has 15 residues. Trimming cost V 6 bases and J 1 base; bases outside gene matches: 6. A word on this clone: Its antigen is undetermined.

Sequencing used PBMCs. This clonotype was obtained from a young woman in good health and CMV-seronegative. The rearrangement links TRBV29-1 to TRBJ2-5, with TRBD2 matching 12 bases. CDR3 loop: CSVRLAGVVQETQYF. In DNA form, the CDR3 reads TGCAGCGTCAGACTAGCGGGAGTAGTCCAAGAGACCCAGTACTTC.